The 30 T cell receptor beta chains given below trace back to one sample, sequenced in a study of blood T cell repertoires in COVID-19. Sequencing was performed with immunoSEQ multiplex PCR; in TCRdb, only in-frame clones are kept and a portion is missing. The repertoire holds 270,000 or so clones, with around four fifths as singletons. Sample: peripheral blood. These receptors were obtained from a woman aged 45-60 years who had recovered from COVID-19.

The rearrangement uses TRBV5-1 and TRBJ2-2; 9 positions agree with TRBD1. The V gene's germline CDR1 is SGHRS and CDR2 YFSETQ. CDR3 length equals 16 residues. V dropped 2 bases and J dropped 4; count of bases not matched to a gene: 6. The CDR3 loop is CASSFGNRGRTGELFF. CDR3 DNA sequence: TGCGCCAGCAGCTTTGGAAACAGGGGGCGCACCGGGGAGCTGTTTTTT. The whole variable domain, filled in from reference TRBV5-1 and TRBJ2-2, reads KAGVTQTPRYLIKTRGQQVTLSCSPISGHRSVSWYQQTPGQGLQFLFEYFSETQRNKGNFPGRFSGRQFSNSRSEMNVSTLELGDSALYLCASSFGNRGRTGELFFGEGSRLTVL.

The J gene is TRBJ2-3, the V gene TRBV5-1, with 7 nucleotides matching TRBD2. There are 16 residues in the CDR3. V was clipped by 1 base and J by 0 bases; unmatched bases: 5. Germline V gene data show CDR1 as SGHRS and CDR2 as YFSETQ. The CDR3 sequence is CASSLLGGRSTDTQYF. Written as DNA, the CDR3 is TGCGCCAGCAGCTTGCTAGGCGGGAGAAGCACAGATACGCAGTATTTT.

This clone was counted a single time. V gene TRBV29-1 combines with J gene TRBJ2-3; D is ambiguous. The CDR3 runs 13 residues. The germline V and J ends were trimmed by 3 bases and 1 base, with 8 bases remaining between them. The germline gives CDR1 SQVTM, CDR2 ANQGSEA. The CDR3 protein is CSVEGYRTDTQYF. In DNA form, the CDR3 reads TGCAGCGTTGAGGGCTACCGCACAGATACGCAGTATTTT.

The V gene is TRBV27, the J gene TRBJ1-2, with D unclear. V gave up 6 bases and J gave up 3 bases, with 14 bases separating them. CDR1 MNHEY and CDR2 SMNVEV come from the germline V gene (reference sequence). The length of the CDR3 is 14 residues. This chain's CDR3 is CASRRVGQDYGYTF. In DNA form, the CDR3 reads TGTGCCAGCAGGCGGGTCGGGCAAGACTATGGCTACACCTTC.

The chain recombines TRBV2 with TRBJ2-1; TRBD1 aligns across 7 bases. Germline CDR1 and CDR2: SNHLY and FYNNEI. The CDR3 spans 15 residues. V was pared by 3 bases and J by 4 bases, with 6 bases of the junction left unmatched. DNA of the CDR3: TGTGCCAGCAGTGAGGGACAGCCAGTATACAATGAGCAGTTCTTC. Residues: CASSEGQPVYNEQFF.

The chain links TRBV4-3 to TRBJ2-2, with 9 bases lining up with TRBD1. Germline V lookup: CDR1 LGHNA, CDR2 YSLEER. V lost 0 bases and J lost 8; bases outside the gene matches: 4. The CDR3 consists of 15 residues. This CDR3 is CASSQDRQGVGELFF. CDR3 DNA sequence: TGCGCCAGCAGCCAAGATCGACAGGGGGTGGGGGAGCTGTTTTTT.

This clone turned up a few times. The chain links TRBV5-6 to TRBJ1-1; D is uncertain. Trimming shortened V by 0 bases and J by 1 base, and 10 bases separated the two germline ends. Germline CDR1 and CDR2: SGHDT and YYEEEE. The CDR3 covers 15 residues. CDR3 in DNA: TGTGCCAGCAGCTTGGGAGAGCCTGGGAACACTGAAGCTTTCTTT. This sequence encodes CASSLGEPGNTEAFF.

The chain is built from TRBV6-5 and TRBJ2-5; D may be TRBD2 (6 bases). The V end lost 6 bases, the J end lost 3 bases, and 14 bases lay between the germline ends. Germline values: CDR1 MNHEY, CDR2 SVGAGI. The CDR3 covers 14 residues. The CDR3 sequence: CASSPGTPKETQYF. CDR3 in DNA: TGTGCCAGCAGCCCCGGGACTCCAAAAGAGACCCAGTACTTC.

The chain recombines TRBV24-1 with TRBJ2-1; D ambiguous. Germline lookup yields CDR1 KGHDR and CDR2 SFDVKD. Trimming took off 5 bases at V and 0 bases at J, with 7 bases between the two ends. This CDR3 region has 14 residues. CDR3 nucleotides: TGTGCCACCAGTGGTTCCGGCTCCTACAATGAGCAGTTCTTC. Translation gives CATSGSGSYNEQFF.

J is TRBJ1-1 and V is TRBV4-1; no reliable D call. Germline V gives CDR1 MGHRA, CDR2 YSYEKL. Trimming stripped 3 bases from V and 8 bases from J, with 7 bases between. This CDR3 spans 11 amino acids. CDR3 sequence (DNA): TGCGCCAGCAGCCAGTCTTTCGAAGCTTTCTTT. Translating gives CASSQSFEAFF.

This chain joins TRBV5-6 and TRBJ1-1; D ambiguous. V shed 0 bases and J shed 0 bases, with 15 bases lying between them. The CDR3 covers 17 residues. The germline gives CDR1 SGHDT, CDR2 YYEEEE. The CDR3 nucleotides are TGTGCCAGCAGCTTGGCGGGTCCCGTTCTGTTGAACACTGAAGCTTTCTTT. Translating gives CASSLAGPVLLNTEAFF.

To note about this clone: This CDR3 is also generated by other DNA sequences in the sample. CDR3 nucleotide sequence: TGTGCCAGCAGTACAGCGGGACTAGCGGGGGGAACAGATACGCAGTATTTT. This encodes CASSTAGLAGGTDTQYF. The chain employs TRBV28 and TRBJ2-3; TRBD2 aligns across 15 bases. With V trimmed by 5 bases and J by 3 bases, 6 bases remained unmatched. The CDR3 has 17 residues. The germline gives CDR1 MDHEN, CDR2 SYDVKM.

The chain is built from TRBV4-3 and TRBJ2-5, with TRBD2 identical over 8 bases. The junction had 9 bases not matched to a gene; V was cut back by 1 base and J by 5 bases. The CDR3 is 16 amino acids. Germline CDR1 and CDR2: LGHNA and YSLEER. The CDR3: CASSQVLSGLGETQYF. CDR3 DNA: TGCGCCAGCAGCCAAGTCTTGTCGGGACTAGGTGAGACCCAGTACTTC.

The chain recombines TRBV12-3 or TRBV12-4 with TRBJ1-5; D is ambiguous. Trimming stripped 3 bases from V and 4 bases from J, with 7 bases between. CDR3 length: 13 residues. The CDR3 sequence: CASSFSRNQPQHF. CDR3 coding DNA: TGTGCCAGCAGTTTTTCTCGGAATCAGCCCCAGCATTTT.

This clone was seen only a few times. The chain couples TRBV7-9 to TRBJ1-5; 7 nucleotides agree with TRBD1. Looked up from germline, CDR1 is SEHNR and CDR2 is FQNEAQ (reference sequence). V lost 5 bases, J lost 7 bases, and 11 bases stayed unmatched. This CDR3 spans 15 amino acids. In DNA, the CDR3 is TGTGCCAGCAGCCCGACAGGGCGGGATAGGCAGCCCCAGCATTTT. This translates into CASSPTGRDRQPQHF.

The chain employs TRBV5-1 and TRBJ2-1; 9 nucleotides agree with TRBD2. CDR1 is SGHRS and CDR2 is YFSETQ in the germline V gene. This CDR3 region has 17 residues. V lost 4 bases and J lost 6; bases outside the gene matches: 14. The CDR3 spells CASSLNLAGALGNEQFF. The CDR3 coding sequence is TGCGCCAGCAGCCTCAACTTAGCGGGAGCCCTGGGCAATGAGCAGTTCTTC.

V usage is TRBV6-6 and J usage is TRBJ1-5; D unresolved. V was clipped by 4 bases and J by 5 bases, with 9 bases between them. Per the germline V gene, CDR1 is MNHNY and CDR2 is SVGAGI (reference sequence). The CDR3 covers 13 residues. As DNA, the CDR3 is TGTGCCAGCAGTTCCGAGACACATCAGCCCCAGCATTTT. Translating gives CASSSETHQPQHF.

The chain recombines TRBV5-5 with TRBJ2-7; the match to TRBD2 covers 7 bases. V was pared by 6 bases and J by 0 bases, with 9 bases of the junction left unmatched. Per the germline V gene, CDR1 is SGHKS and CDR2 is YYEKEE (reference sequence). The CDR3 runs to 15 residues. CDR3 coding DNA: TGTGCCAGCAACCCGAGGGAGGGCACCTCCTACGAGCAGTACTTC. Amino acids: CASNPREGTSYEQYF. Complete variable domain (other parts from reference TRBV5-5 and TRBJ2-7): DAGVTQSPTHLIKTRGQQVTLRCSPISGHKSVSWYQQVLGQGPQFIFQYYEKEERGRGNFPDRFSARQFPNYSSELNVNALLLGDSALYLCASNPREGTSYEQYFGPGTRLTVT.

As for this clone: The same CDR3 is also encoded by other DNA sequences in this sample. This rearrangement joins TRBV28 to TRBJ1-2, with a possible D match to TRBD1 (6 bases). Germline V gene data show CDR1 as MDHEN and CDR2 as SYDVKM. Trimming shortened V by 2 bases and J by 2 bases, and 6 bases separated the two germline ends. The CDR3 length is 13 residues. For the CDR3, the DNA is TGTGCCAGCAGTTTAGGACAGAACTATGGCTACACCTTC. As protein: CASSLGQNYGYTF.

The chain couples TRBV12-5 to TRBJ1-1, with 8 bases fitting TRBD1. V was clipped by 5 bases and J by 5 bases; unmatched bases: 10. This CDR3 contains 15 residues. Germline V CDR1 and CDR2: LGHNT, FRNRAP. Here the CDR3 reads CASGVGTGLRTEAFF. CDR3 nucleotide sequence: TGTGCTAGTGGTGTGGGGACAGGTCTTAGAACTGAAGCTTTCTTT.

The J gene is TRBJ1-1, the V gene TRBV18, with a tentative D call TRBD1 (5 bases). The germline V gene encodes CDR1 KGHSH and CDR2 LQKENI. This CDR3 spans 14 amino acids. Trimming removed 3 bases from V and 3 bases from J, with 11 bases in between. This CDR3 reads CASSPTLGHTEAFF. The CDR3 region has the DNA TGTGCCAGCTCACCCACGTTGGGGCACACTGAAGCTTTCTTT.

This clone showed up just a few times. The chain carries TRBV4-3 and TRBJ2-3; TRBD2 aligns across 7 bases. The CDR3 runs 14 residues. Unmatched junction bases numbered 4, after V lost 3 bases and J lost 4 bases. The germline CDR1 and CDR2 sequences are LGHNA and YSLEER. CDR3 in amino acids: CASSQGLLPDTQYF. In DNA, the CDR3 is TGCGCCAGCAGCCAGGGACTACTCCCAGATACGCAGTATTTT.

This clone appeared a single time. The chain links TRBV2 to TRBJ1-2; 10 bases match TRBD1. From germline, CDR1 is SNHLY and CDR2 FYNNEI. V shed 6 bases, J shed 6 bases, and the junction held 7 bases outside the gene matches. This CDR3 spans 14 amino acids. The CDR3 nucleotides are TGTGCCAGCAGGCGACAGGGGGCTATCCATGGCTACACCTTC. Its protein product is CASRRQGAIHGYTF.

V is TRBV7-9 and J is TRBJ1-2; 7 bases line up with TRBD1. The germline V gene encodes CDR1 SEHNR and CDR2 FQNEAQ (reference sequence). The CDR3 is 14 residues long. J gave up 2 bases and V 5 bases, and 5 bases lay outside the gene matches. For the CDR3, the DNA is TGTGCCAGCAGCCCGACAGGGATGAACTATGGCTACACCTTC. It encodes CASSPTGMNYGYTF.

This chain joins TRBV7-3 and TRBJ2-1; 8 nucleotides line up with TRBD2. The CDR3 is made up of 12 amino acids. Germline lookup yields CDR1 SGHTA and CDR2 FQGTGA. With 5 bases clipped from V and 12 bases from J, the junction kept 6 bases outside the gene matches. CDR3 amino acids: CASSPPGGRQFF. In DNA form, the CDR3 reads TGTGCCAGCAGCCCGCCGGGAGGGCGGCAGTTCTTC. Filled out from reference TRBV7-3 and TRBJ2-1, the complete variable domain reads GAGVSQTPSNKVTEKGKYVELRCDPISGHTALYWYRQSLGQGPEFLIYFQGTGAADDSGLPNDRFFAVRPEGSVSTLKIQRTERGDSAVYLCASSPPGGRQFFGPGTRLTVL.

This clone was counted a few times. The chain recombines TRBV7-9 with TRBJ2-3; 8 bases align to TRBD2. This CDR3 has 18 amino acids. V lost 1 base and J lost 0; bases outside the gene matches: 9. Germline loops: CDR1 SEHNR, CDR2 FQNEAQ (reference sequence). The CDR3 DNA reads TGTGCCAGCAGCTTAGTCGGACCCCTAGCGGGCAGCACAGATACGCAGTATTTT. It encodes CASSLVGPLAGSTDTQYF. Filled out from reference TRBV7-9 and TRBJ2-3, the complete variable domain reads DTGVSQNPRHKITKRGQNVTFRCDPISEHNRLYWYRQTLGQGPEFLTYFQNEAQLEKSRLLSDRFSAERPKGSFSTLEIQRTEQGDSAMYLCASSLVGPLAGSTDTQYFGPGTRLTVL.

This sequence joins TRBV7-2 and TRBJ2-1; 9 nucleotides align to TRBD2. With V trimmed by 1 base and J by 3 bases, 7 bases remained unmatched. Per the germline V gene, CDR1 is SGHTA and CDR2 is FQGNSA. This CDR3 contains 17 residues. The CDR3 DNA reads TGTGCCAGCAGCTTAGGATCTAGCGGGGCGATCTACAATGAGCAGTTCTTC. This encodes CASSLGSSGAIYNEQFF.

This chain connects TRBV9 to TRBJ2-7; weak D call: TRBD1 (5 bases). CDR1 and CDR2 (germline): SGDLS, YYNGEE. The CDR3 loop spans 13 amino acids. V was clipped by 3 bases and J by 5 bases, with 12 bases between them. The CDR3 DNA follows: TGTGCCAGCAGCGCCTCGGACACGCACGAGCAGTACTTC. This translates into CASSASDTHEQYF.

This sequence joins TRBV7-3 and TRBJ2-3, with D unclear. This CDR3 comprises 17 residues. V lost 1 base to trimming and J lost 2 bases, with 16 bases between them. Germline lookup yields CDR1 SGHTA and CDR2 FQGTGA. Here the CDR3 DNA reads TGTGCCAGCAGCTTAATTGGTAGAGAACGGGTCACAGATACGCAGTATTTT. Protein: CASSLIGRERVTDTQYF. Full variable domain (outside the CDR3, taken from reference TRBV7-3 and TRBJ2-3): GAGVSQTPSNKVTEKGKYVELRCDPISGHTALYWYRQSLGQGPEFLIYFQGTGAADDSGLPNDRFFAVRPEGSVSTLKIQRTERGDSAVYLCASSLIGRERVTDTQYFGPGTRLTVL.

The CDR3 DNA sequence: TGCGCCAGCAGCCTAATGGTCGGGGATTCGGGCTATGGCTACACCTTC. Translation gives CASSLMVGDSGYGYTF. V is TRBV4-3 and J is TRBJ1-2; D unresolved. Germline lookup yields CDR1 LGHNA and CDR2 YSLEER. The V end was cut by 4 bases, the J end by 4 bases, with 19 bases between. The CDR3 consists of 16 residues.